One sample yielded the 20 T cell receptor beta chains listed below, sequenced in a study of blood T cell repertoires in COVID-19. The table came from immunoSEQ multiplex PCR; TCRdb's copy has only in-frame clones and leaves some out. The data hold about 300,000 clones, with more than 75% observed a single time. The sample taken for sequencing was PBMCs or T cells enriched from blood (not recorded which). These receptors originate from a man aged 30-40 years who had recovered from COVID-19.

To note about this clone: Its ends do not fully match the called genes, so a read error is possible. The chain joins TRBV4-1 to TRBJ2-1; no reliable D call. CDR3 length equals 11 residues. Germline V gene data show CDR1 as MGHRA and CDR2 as YSYEKL. CDR3 loop: CASSLYTEQFF. For the CDR3, the DNA is TGCGCCAGCAGCCTGTACACTGAGCAGTTCTTC.

The V call is TRBV19, the J call TRBJ2-7; D is unresolved. This CDR3 has 13 amino acids. Germline-derived CDR1 and CDR2 are LNHDA and SQIVND (reference sequence). V lost 6 bases to trimming and J lost 0 bases, with 9 bases between them. DNA of the CDR3: TGTGCCAGTAGCTATGACAACTCCTACGAGCAGTACTTC. It specifies CASSYDNSYEQYF.

This clone was detected only a few times. This chain links TRBV4-1 with TRBJ2-2; 9 bases fit TRBD1. The CDR3 sequence is 19 residues long. With 2 bases clipped from V and 5 bases from J, the junction kept 15 bases outside the gene matches. CDR1 is MGHRA and CDR2 is YSYEKL in the germline V gene. CDR3 in amino acids: CASSQILLSVTGGTGELFF. CDR3 coding DNA: TGCGCCAGCAGCCAAATCCTCCTAAGTGTGACAGGGGGAACCGGGGAGCTGTTTTTT.

The chain combines TRBV18 with TRBJ1-2, with D possibly TRBD1 on 6 matching bases. V was clipped by 5 bases and J by 4 bases, with 17 bases between them. Germline lookup yields CDR1 KGHSH and CDR2 LQKENI. There are 15 residues in the CDR3. CDR3 protein: CASSAGTLGGYGYTF. The CDR3 region has the DNA TGTGCCAGCTCAGCCGGGACACTAGGGGGCTATGGCTACACCTTC.

V is TRBV12-2 and J is TRBJ1-2; TRBD1, the table's D call, was not compared with the DNA. TRBV12-2 is tagged as a pseudogene. The CDR3 sequence is 16 residues long. The chain's CDR3 is CASRLARDRGGYGYTF. The DNA for the CDR3 is TGTGCAAGTCGCCTAGCTAGGGACAGGGGTGGCTATGGCTACACCTTC.

The chain links TRBV7-2 to TRBJ1-6; TRBD1 matches 11 bases. The V gene end was trimmed by 4 bases and the J gene end by 10 bases; junction bases not matched to a gene: 3. CDR3 size: 14 residues. Germline V CDR1 and CDR2: SGHTA, FQGNSA. CDR3 in DNA: TGTGCCAGCAGCTCTCGGACAGGGGGCTCACCCCTCCACTTT. Its translation is CASSSRTGGSPLHF.

This chain joins TRBV15 and TRBJ1-1, with D tentatively TRBD1 (5 bases). Between the trimmed V and J ends, which lost 0 bases and 5 bases, there was a span of 31 bases. Per germline, CDR1 LNHNV and CDR2 YYDKDF (reference sequence). This CDR3 has 21 residues. CDR3 sequence: CATSRDRFGGYMVTQGTEAFF. The CDR3 DNA reads TGTGCCACCAGCAGAGATCGTTTCGGGGGTTATATGGTCACCCAAGGGACTGAAGCTTTCTTT.

A word on this clone: The sample holds other DNA sequences that translate to the same CDR3. The rearrangement uses TRBV7-2 and TRBJ1-5, with D perhaps TRBD1 (6 bases). The germline V gene encodes CDR1 SGHTA and CDR2 FQGNSA. V lost 5 bases and J lost 2, with 10 bases in between. This CDR3 comprises 14 residues. CDR3 region: CASSLRQGNQPQHF. The CDR3 DNA is TGTGCCAGCAGCCTCCGACAGGGCAATCAGCCCCAGCATTTT.

The V call is TRBV24-1, the J call TRBJ2-1, with 7 bases matching TRBD2. Germline CDR1 and CDR2: KGHDR and SFDVKD. This CDR3 has 16 residues. V lost 4 bases and J lost 9; bases outside the gene matches: 14. The CDR3 region is CATSERSGVGGGEQFF. CDR3 in DNA: TGTGCCACCAGTGAACGCAGCGGGGTTGGGGGGGGTGAGCAGTTCTTC.

CDR3: CASSPRQLESYNEQFF. CDR3 DNA sequence: TGTGCCAGCTCACCACGGCAGTTGGAGTCCTACAATGAGCAGTTCTTC. This chain connects TRBV18 to TRBJ2-1; no firm D call. The CDR3 is 16 amino acids. Germline CDR1 reads KGHSH; CDR2 reads LQKENI. The ends were cut back, 1 base at V and 1 base at J, with 11 bases in the middle.

This rearrangement joins TRBV7-9 to TRBJ2-1, with 7 positions matching TRBD1. Germline loops: CDR1 SEHNR, CDR2 FQNEAQ (reference sequence). V lost 2 bases, J lost 7 bases, and 8 bases stayed unmatched. CDR3 size: 15 residues. The CDR3 DNA reads as TGTGCCAGCAGCTTACAGGCAGGGGGATGGAATGAGCAGTTCTTC. Residues: CASSLQAGGWNEQFF.

This chain uses TRBV7-2 with TRBJ2-1; perhaps TRBD1 as D (5 bases). V shed 4 bases and J shed 13 bases, with 14 bases lying between them. CDR1 is SGHTA and CDR2 is FQGNSA in the germline V gene. This CDR3 is built from 12 residues. The chain's CDR3 is CASSSYPDTQFF. The CDR3, as DNA: TGTGCCAGCAGCTCTTACCCGGACACACAGTTCTTC.

The V and J genes are TRBV24-1 and TRBJ2-5; 11 nucleotides align to TRBD2. The CDR3 sequence is 15 residues long. Germline trimming cut 3 bases from V and 4 bases from J; bases unmatched to any gene: 3. In germline, CDR1 is KGHDR, CDR2 SFDVKD. The CDR3, as DNA: TGTGCCACCAGTGATCCTGGGACTAGCGGAGAGACCCAGTACTTC. It is translated as CATSDPGTSGETQYF.

The chain is built from TRBV6-5 and TRBJ1-4; 9 bases are a match to TRBD1. CDR1 and CDR2 from the germline V gene are MNHEY and SVGAGI. The CDR3 extends over 15 amino acids. V trimming: 2 bases; J trimming: 10 bases; junction bases outside the gene matches: 8. The CDR3 protein is CASSYQGQGFRKLFF. In DNA form, the CDR3 reads TGTGCCAGCAGTTACCAGGGACAGGGCTTTAGAAAACTGTTTTTT.

This clone was observed once. This chain connects TRBV29-1 to TRBJ2-7; 7 bases align to TRBD1. Trimming removed 6 bases from V and 7 bases from J; junction bases left unmatched: 6. Per germline, CDR1 SQVTM and CDR2 ANQGSEA. The CDR3 has 11 amino acids. CDR3 sequence reads: CSVSQGREQYF. CDR3 bases: TGCAGCGTATCACAGGGGCGAGAGCAGTACTTC.

The gene calls are TRBV14 and TRBJ2-1; D might be TRBD2 (6 bases). Trimming stripped 4 bases from V and 5 bases from J, with 30 bases between. CDR1 is SGHDN, CDR2 FVKESK, per germline. This CDR3 has 20 amino acids. CDR3 residues: CASSRFRRSGHSSGDNEQFF. The CDR3 nucleotides are TGTGCCAGCAGCCGATTTAGGAGGAGCGGGCACTCATCTGGGGACAATGAGCAGTTCTTC.

The chain couples TRBV7-2 to TRBJ1-1, with D possibly being TRBD1 (6 bases). The CDR3 has 14 amino acids. V lost 5 bases to trimming and J lost 7 bases, with 17 bases between them. Germline CDR1 and CDR2: SGHTA and FQGNSA. The CDR3 region is CASSLSRGNGEAFF. As DNA, the CDR3 is TGTGCCAGCAGCCTATCCAGGGGAAACGGTGAAGCTTTCTTT.

This clone was detected a few times. Additional DNA sequences in this sample encode the identical CDR3. V is TRBV5-1 and J is TRBJ2-7; TRBD2 matches 8 bases. V lost 4 bases and J lost 3; bases outside the gene matches: 9. The CDR3 loop spans 15 amino acids. Germline CDR1 is SGHRS and CDR2 is YFSETQ. The CDR3 spells CASSPTGTRLYEQYF. The CDR3 DNA follows: TGCGCCAGCAGCCCGACCGGGACTAGGCTCTACGAGCAGTACTTC.

This clone was recorded many times. The CDR3: CASMGGRRRWENTEAFF. The CDR3 DNA reads as TGTGCCAGCATGGGAGGGAGAAGACGGTGGGAGAACACTGAAGCTTTCTTT. This sequence joins TRBV3-1 (or the pseudogene TRBV3-2) and TRBJ1-1, with unresolved D. The V end lost 7 bases, the J end lost 1 base, and 22 bases lay between the germline ends. Germline V gives CDR1 LGHDT, CDR2 YNNKEL (reference sequence). This CDR3 region has 17 residues.

The chain carries TRBV6-8 and TRBJ1-5; D gene ambiguous. V was shortened by 4 bases and J by 10 bases, with 20 bases between the two germline ends. The germline gives CDR1 MNHGY, CDR2 SAAAGT. The CDR3 length is 15 residues. DNA of the CDR3: TGTGCCAGCAGTTCTACTGACGGGGATCCGGGACCCCAGCATTTT. This encodes CASSSTDGDPGPQHF.